The clone carrying this T cell receptor (beta chain) has just a few counts. V was clipped by 6 bases and J by 6 bases; unmatched bases: 10. The CDR3 is 14 amino acids. The entry originates in a study of early T cells in non-severe SARS-CoV-2 infection. TCRdb used MiXCR to reprocess the 5' RACE reads, holding one entry per CDR3 protein. The repertoire consists of some 64,000 distinct CDR3 sequences, with more than 7% occurring once and the leading ten covering under 15%. The V call is TRBV12-3 or TRBV12-4, the J call TRBJ2-7, with TRBD2 matching 8 bases. Source: whole blood, taken at baseline. The receptor was derived from an adult who was a healthcare worker with PCR-confirmed SARS-CoV-2 infection or an uninfected control (not recorded which). The CDR3 DNA reads TGTGCCAGCAGACCTCCGGGACTAGGGGGCGAGCAGTACTTC. This encodes CASRPPGLGGEQYF.